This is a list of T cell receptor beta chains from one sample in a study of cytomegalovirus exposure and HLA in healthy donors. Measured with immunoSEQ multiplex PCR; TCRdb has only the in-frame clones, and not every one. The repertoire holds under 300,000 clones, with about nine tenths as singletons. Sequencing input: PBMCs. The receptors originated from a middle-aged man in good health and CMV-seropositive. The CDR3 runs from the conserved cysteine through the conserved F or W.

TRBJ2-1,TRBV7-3,CASSRGLAGTYNEQFF
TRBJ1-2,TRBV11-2,CASSLDGGVVAGYTF
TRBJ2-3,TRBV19,CASGRLAGGFGDTQYF
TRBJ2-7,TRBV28,CASEGQESYEQYF
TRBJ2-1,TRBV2,CASTGQGSYEQFF
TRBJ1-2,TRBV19,CASQGTDYGYTF
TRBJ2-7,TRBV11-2,CASSFPGGAYEQYF
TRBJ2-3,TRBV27,CASSLRRAPSTDTQYF
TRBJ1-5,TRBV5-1,CASRLGGDQPQHF
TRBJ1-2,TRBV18,CASSSWTGATEGYTF
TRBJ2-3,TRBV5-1,CASRRGDTQYF
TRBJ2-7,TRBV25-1,CASSEIGTGAYEQYF
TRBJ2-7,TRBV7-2,CASSLPGRDRPPYEQYF
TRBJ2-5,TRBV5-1,CASSLAETQYF
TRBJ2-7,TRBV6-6,CASSYSGDSLSYEQYF
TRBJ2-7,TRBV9,CASSAGTSSPEQYF
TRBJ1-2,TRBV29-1,CSAHLQIYGYTF
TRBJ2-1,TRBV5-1,CASSFAGATTSGEQFF
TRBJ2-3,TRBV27,CASSPNTVASTDTQYF
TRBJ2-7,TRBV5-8,CASSLFNRVSTYEQYF
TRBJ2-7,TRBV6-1,CASSDTMGQNSYEQYF
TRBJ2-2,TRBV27,CASSSTGRYAGELFF
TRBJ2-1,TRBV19,CASTYPGYNEQFF
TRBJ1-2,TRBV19,CASSIEDRDYGYTF
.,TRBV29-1,CSVAPGLAEPAYEQYF
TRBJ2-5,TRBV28,CASALRGQGLQETQYF
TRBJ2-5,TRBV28,CASSLGQGGGETQYF
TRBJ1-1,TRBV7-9,CASSPSLIRGRRRYTEAFF
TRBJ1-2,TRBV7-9,CSSSHSGRGLHGYTF
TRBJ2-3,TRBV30,CAWSAGTGARTDTQYF
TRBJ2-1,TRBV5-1,CASSLQDRVDNEQFF
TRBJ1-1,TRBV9,CASSPRTGDYTEAFF
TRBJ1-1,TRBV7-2,CASSPRVANTEAFF
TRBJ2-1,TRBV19,CASSIRSGINNEQFF
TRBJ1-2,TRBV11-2,CASSSDRGPNYGYTF
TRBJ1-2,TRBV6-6,CASSPTTTGEGYTF
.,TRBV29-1,CSVFQGSSYEQYF
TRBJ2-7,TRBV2,CASSTAGLAVYEQYF
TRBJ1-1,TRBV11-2,CASSPGGGTDTEAFF
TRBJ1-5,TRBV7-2,CASSTTGDQPQHF
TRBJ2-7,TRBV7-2,CASSLEGRGAVAEQYF
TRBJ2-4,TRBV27,CASSSLPTGAKNIQYF
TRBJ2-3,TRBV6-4,CASSTSGSTDTQYF
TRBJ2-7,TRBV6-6,CASRTPSDTDYEQYF
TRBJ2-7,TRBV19,CASSIYGSSYEQYF
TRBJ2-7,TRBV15,CATSREVGGSTNEQYF
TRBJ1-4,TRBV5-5,CASSLIIGEKLFF
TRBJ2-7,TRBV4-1,CASSPSIYRDRTNEQYF
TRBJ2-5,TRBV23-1,CASSPPQGWETQYF
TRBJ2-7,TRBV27,CASSKGQIYYEQYF
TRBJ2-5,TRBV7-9,CASSSSGSETQYF
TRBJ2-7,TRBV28,CASSLLAGERTYEQYF
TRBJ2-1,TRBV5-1,CASKSYGGSLNEQFF
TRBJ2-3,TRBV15,CATSREAGTDTQYF
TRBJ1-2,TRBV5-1,CASSPGQGPYYGYTF